Below are 17 T cell receptor beta chains sequenced from a single sample in a study of T cell changes during pregnancy in multiple sclerosis. Clones were sequenced by immunoSEQ multiplex PCR, and TCRdb holds only the in-frame ones, with some missing. The table includes about 38,000 clones, about nine tenths detected once. Here the sequenced sample was CD4+ T cells from peripheral blood mononuclear cells, taken after pregnancy. These receptors originate from a female donor in good health, enrolled as a control in a pregnancy study.

The V and J genes are TRBV6-5 and TRBJ1-6; the match to TRBD1 covers 8 bases. J lost 10 bases, V lost 6 bases, and 8 bases had no gene match. Per the germline V gene, CDR1 is MNHEY and CDR2 is SVGAGI. The CDR3 runs 14 residues. CDR3 in amino acids: CASSTDRDYSPLHF. For the CDR3, the DNA is TGTGCCAGCAGCACGGACAGGGATTACTCACCCCTCCACTTT.

The CDR3 DNA follows: TGTGCCAGCAGCTCACAGGTGATCACCGGGGAGCTGTTTTTT. Amino acids: CASSSQVITGELFF. The V gene is TRBV7-2, the J gene TRBJ2-2; D is perhaps TRBD1 (5 bases). The ends were cut back, 4 bases at V and 4 bases at J, with 10 bases in the middle. The germline CDR1 and CDR2 sequences are SGHTA and FQGNSA. The CDR3 is made up of 14 amino acids.

The V gene is TRBV18, the J gene TRBJ1-1; D is ambiguous. Trimming stripped 3 bases from V and 11 bases from J, with 13 bases between. Germline V lookup: CDR1 KGHSH, CDR2 LQKENI. The CDR3 length is 12 residues. Written as DNA, the CDR3 is TGTGCCAGCTCACCTGACCGGGTGAGGGCTTTCTTT. Translated: CASSPDRVRAFF.

V gene TRBV30 combines with J gene TRBJ2-6; possibly TRBD2 for D (6 bases). Germline CDR1 and CDR2: GTSNPN and SVGIG (reference sequence). V was trimmed by 0 bases and J by 4 bases, leaving 19 bases between them. The CDR3 length is 18 residues. In nucleotides, the CDR3 is TGTGCCTGGAGTGTACTTCTTTCGGGACTCGCGGGGGCCAACGTCCTGACTTTC. Translated: CAWSVLLSGLAGANVLTF.

The genes are TRBV4-1 and TRBJ2-7, with 9 bases that match TRBD2. Looked up from germline, CDR1 is MGHRA and CDR2 is YSYEKL. This CDR3 has 15 amino acids. J gave up 2 bases and V 4 bases, and 6 bases lay outside the gene matches. The CDR3 coding sequence is TGCGCCAGCAGCCCCCCGCTAGCGGGAACCTACGAGCAGTACTTC. Protein sequence: CASSPPLAGTYEQYF.

This clone was detected once. V usage is TRBV2 and J usage is TRBJ2-5, with 10 nucleotides matching TRBD2. Germline CDR1 is SNHLY and CDR2 is FYNNEI. CDR3 size: 14 residues. J lost 5 bases, V lost 5 bases, and 5 bases had no gene match. The CDR3 region is CASSPGTSAETQYF. For the CDR3, the DNA is TGTGCCAGCAGTCCCGGGACTAGCGCGGAGACCCAGTACTTC. Full variable domain (missing parts from reference TRBV2 and TRBJ2-5): EPEVTQTPSHQVTQMGQEVILRCVPISNHLYFYWYRQILGQKVEFLVSFYNNEISEKSEIFDDQFSVERPDGSNFTLKIRSTKLEDSAMYFCASSPGTSAETQYFGPGTRLLVL.

The V gene is TRBV19, the J gene TRBJ1-5, with D uncertain. Trimming shortened V by 2 bases and J by 2 bases, and 10 bases separated the two germline ends. The CDR3 runs to 15 residues. Germline CDR1 LNHDA, CDR2 SQIVND (reference sequence). The CDR3 nucleotides read TGTGCCAGTAGTATATCGGGCGGGGGCAATCAGCCCCAGCATTTT. Translating it yields CASSISGGGNQPQHF.

The gene calls are TRBV10-3 and TRBJ2-2; 8 bases line up with TRBD1. Trimming removed 4 bases from V and 0 bases from J; junction bases left unmatched: 4. This CDR3 region has 16 residues. CDR1 ENHRY and CDR2 SYGVKD come from the germline V gene. The CDR3 here is CAISADRGSNTGELFF. In DNA form, the CDR3 reads TGTGCCATCAGTGCAGACAGGGGCTCGAACACCGGGGAGCTGTTTTTT.

This chain joins TRBV5-4 and TRBJ2-3; 9 bases are a match to TRBD2. Looked up from germline, CDR1 is SGHNT and CDR2 is YYREEE (reference sequence). This CDR3 has 17 residues. V lost 4 bases and J lost 6; bases outside the gene matches: 15. CDR3 protein: CASSVPGAGGPGDTQYF. DNA of the CDR3: TGTGCCAGCAGCGTTCCAGGCGCGGGAGGGCCGGGGGATACGCAGTATTTT.

The V and J genes are TRBV7-9 and TRBJ2-3; tentatively, D is TRBD2 (7 bases). CDR1 is SEHNR, CDR2 FQNEAQ, per germline (reference sequence). The CDR3 is 16 residues long. V gave up 1 base and J gave up 1 base, with 12 bases separating them. The CDR3 DNA is TGTGCCAGCAGCTTAGAGGGGGGGGTCGGCACAGATACGCAGTATTTT. Translation gives CASSLEGGVGTDTQYF.

The V gene is TRBV1, the J gene TRBJ1-4; TRBD1 was called by the table and not checked on the DNA. TRBV1 is an annotated pseudogene. The CDR3 spans 17 residues. CDR3 nucleotide sequence: TGCACCAGCAGGTACACAGCAGGGGCCGCGCGCAATGAAAAACTGTTTTTT. Translated, it gives CTSRYTAGAARNEKLFF.

The V gene is TRBV6-5, the J gene TRBJ1-5; the D gene is possibly TRBD1 (6 bases). The germline V and J ends were trimmed by 5 bases and 9 bases, with 11 bases remaining between them. The CDR3 covers 12 residues. Germline CDR1 MNHEY, CDR2 SVGAGI. The CDR3 bases are TGTGCCAGCAGTACAGGGCCCGGGCCCCAGCATTTT. Translating gives CASSTGPGPQHF.

CDR3 bases: TGCGCCAGCATCCCCGACAGGAATGGGTCACCCCTCCACTTT. This encodes CASIPDRNGSPLHF. This chain connects TRBV10-2 to TRBJ1-6; maybe TRBD1 (6 bases). With 7 bases removed from V and 10 bases from J, the gap between germline ends came to 17 bases. Germline CDR1 reads WSHSY; CDR2 reads SAAADI. The CDR3 runs 14 residues.

V is TRBV9 and J is TRBJ2-5, with 9 bases matching TRBD2. This CDR3 spans 15 amino acids. Germline CDR1 and CDR2: SGDLS and YYNGEE. J gave up 7 bases and V 2 bases, and 9 bases lay outside the gene matches. The CDR3 DNA sequence: TGTGCCAGCAGCGTTTCTAGCGGGGCCGCAGGGACCCAGTACTTC. It yields the protein CASSVSSGAAGTQYF. Based on the CDR3 plus reference TRBV9 and TRBJ2-5, the full variable domain is DSGVTQTPKHLITATGQRVTLRCSPRSGDLSVYWYQQSLDQGLQFLIQYYNGEERAKGNILERFSAQQFPDLHSELNLSSLELGDSALYFCASSVSSGAAGTQYFGPGTRLLVL.

The genes are TRBV5-8 and TRBJ1-5; D unresolved. CDR1 and CDR2 from the germline V gene are SGHTS and YDEGEE. The CDR3 is 15 residues long. The ends were cut back, 0 bases at V and 1 base at J, with 8 bases in the middle. CDR3 DNA sequence: TGTGCCAGCAGCTTGGCCGGTGAGAGCAATCAGCCCCAGCATTTT. It translates to CASSLAGESNQPQHF.

V gene TRBV11-2 combines with J gene TRBJ1-2, with a weak D call TRBD1 (6 bases). The CDR3 is 14 residues long. The germline V gene has CDR1 SGHAT and CDR2 FQNNGV. V lost 4 bases to trimming and J lost 3 bases, with 12 bases between them. CDR3 nucleotides: TGTGCCAGCAGCTCCTCGACAGGCGACTATGGCTACACCTTC. Its translation is CASSSSTGDYGYTF.

This clone was found once. The V call is TRBV18, the J call TRBJ1-1; 8 bases are shared with TRBD1. The CDR3 contains 17 residues. The V segment lost 2 bases and the J segment 5 bases; nucleotides outside the gene matches: 13. Germline loops: CDR1 KGHSH, CDR2 LQKENI. The CDR3 DNA is TGTGCCAGCTCACCAGCCTTCCCGGGACAGGCGAGGACTGAAGCTTTCTTT. Its translation: CASSPAFPGQARTEAFF.